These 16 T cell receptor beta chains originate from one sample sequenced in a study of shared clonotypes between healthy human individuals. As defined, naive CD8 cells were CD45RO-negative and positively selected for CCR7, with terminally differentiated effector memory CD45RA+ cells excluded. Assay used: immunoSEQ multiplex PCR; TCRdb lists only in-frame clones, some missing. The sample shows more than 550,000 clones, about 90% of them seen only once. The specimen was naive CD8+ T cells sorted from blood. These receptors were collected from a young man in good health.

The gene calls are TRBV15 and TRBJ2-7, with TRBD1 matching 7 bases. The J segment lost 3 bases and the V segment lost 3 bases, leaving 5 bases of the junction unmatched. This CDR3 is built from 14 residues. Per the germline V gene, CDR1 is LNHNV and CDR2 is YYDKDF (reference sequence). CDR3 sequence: CATSSRGSIYEQYF. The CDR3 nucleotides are TGTGCCACCAGCAGCAGGGGGTCTATCTACGAGCAGTACTTC.

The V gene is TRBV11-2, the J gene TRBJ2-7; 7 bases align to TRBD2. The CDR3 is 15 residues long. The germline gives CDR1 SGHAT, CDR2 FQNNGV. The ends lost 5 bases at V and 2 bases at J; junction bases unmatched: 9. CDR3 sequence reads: CASSRTSESTYEQYF. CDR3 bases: TGTGCCAGCAGCCGTACTAGCGAAAGCACCTACGAGCAGTACTTC. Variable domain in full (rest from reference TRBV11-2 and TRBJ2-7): EAGVAQSPRYKIIEKRQSVAFWCNPISGHATLYWYQQILGQGPKLLIQFQNNGVVDDSQLPKDRFSAERLKGVDSTLKIQPAKLEDSAVYLCASSRTSESTYEQYFGPGTRLTVT.

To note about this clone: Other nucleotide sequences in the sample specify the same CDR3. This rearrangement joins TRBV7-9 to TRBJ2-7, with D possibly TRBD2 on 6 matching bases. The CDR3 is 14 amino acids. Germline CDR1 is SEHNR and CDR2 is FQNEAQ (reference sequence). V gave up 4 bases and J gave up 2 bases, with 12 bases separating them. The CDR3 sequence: CASSSRDSPYEQYF. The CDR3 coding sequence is TGTGCCAGCAGCTCCCGGGACTCCCCCTACGAGCAGTACTTC. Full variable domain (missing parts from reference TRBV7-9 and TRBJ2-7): DTGVSQNPRHKITKRGQNVTFRCDPISEHNRLYWYRQTLGQGPEFLTYFQNEAQLEKSRLLSDRFSAERPKGSFSTLEIQRTEQGDSAMYLCASSSRDSPYEQYFGPGTRLTVT.

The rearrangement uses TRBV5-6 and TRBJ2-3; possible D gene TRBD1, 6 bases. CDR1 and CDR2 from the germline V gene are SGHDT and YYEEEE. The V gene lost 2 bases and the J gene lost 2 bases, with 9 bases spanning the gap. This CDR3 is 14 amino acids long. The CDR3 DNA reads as TGTGCCAGCAGCTTCAGGGGATTCACAGATACGCAGTATTTT. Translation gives CASSFRGFTDTQYF.

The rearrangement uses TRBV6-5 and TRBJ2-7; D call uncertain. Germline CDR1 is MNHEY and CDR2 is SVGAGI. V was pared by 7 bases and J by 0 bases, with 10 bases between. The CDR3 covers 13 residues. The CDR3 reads CASTGPGSYEQYF. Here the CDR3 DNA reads TGTGCCAGCACCGGCCCGGGCTCCTACGAGCAGTACTTC.

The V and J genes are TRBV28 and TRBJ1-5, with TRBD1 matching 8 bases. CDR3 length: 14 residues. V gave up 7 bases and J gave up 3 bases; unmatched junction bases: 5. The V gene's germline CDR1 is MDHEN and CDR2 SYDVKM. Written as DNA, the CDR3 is TGTGCCAGCATTACAGGGGGTTTCAATCAGCCCCAGCATTTT. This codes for CASITGGFNQPQHF. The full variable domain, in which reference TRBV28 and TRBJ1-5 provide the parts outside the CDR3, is DVKVTQSSRYLVKRTGEKVFLECVQDMDHENMFWYRQDPGLGLRLIYFSYDVKMKEKGDIPEGYSVSREKKERFSLILESASTNQTSMYLCASITGGFNQPQHFGDGTRLSIL.

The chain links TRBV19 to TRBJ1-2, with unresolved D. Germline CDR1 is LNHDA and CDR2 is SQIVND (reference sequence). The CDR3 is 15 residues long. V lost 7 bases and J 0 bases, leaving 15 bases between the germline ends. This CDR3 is CASTYRLGTNYGYTF. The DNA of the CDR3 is TGTGCCAGTACCTATCGGCTGGGGACTAACTATGGCTACACCTTC.

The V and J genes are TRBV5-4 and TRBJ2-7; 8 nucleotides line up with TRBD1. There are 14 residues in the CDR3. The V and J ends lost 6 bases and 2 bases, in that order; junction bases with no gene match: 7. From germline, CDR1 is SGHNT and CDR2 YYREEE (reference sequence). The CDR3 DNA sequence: TGTGCCAGCACCGAAGACAGGGGCCCCTACGAGCAGTACTTC. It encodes CASTEDRGPYEQYF.

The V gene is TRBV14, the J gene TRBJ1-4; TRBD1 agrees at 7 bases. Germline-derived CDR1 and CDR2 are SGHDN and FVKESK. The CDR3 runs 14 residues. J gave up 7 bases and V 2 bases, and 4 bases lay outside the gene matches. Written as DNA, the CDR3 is TGTGCCAGCAGCCAAAAAAACAGGGGTGAAAAACTGTTTTTT. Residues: CASSQKNRGEKLFF.

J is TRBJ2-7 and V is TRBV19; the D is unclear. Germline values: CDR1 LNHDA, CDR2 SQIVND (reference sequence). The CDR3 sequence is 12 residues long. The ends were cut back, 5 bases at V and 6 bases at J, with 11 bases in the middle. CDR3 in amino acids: CASSPSLGEQYF. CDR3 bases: TGTGCCAGTAGTCCCTCGTTGGGCGAGCAGTACTTC.

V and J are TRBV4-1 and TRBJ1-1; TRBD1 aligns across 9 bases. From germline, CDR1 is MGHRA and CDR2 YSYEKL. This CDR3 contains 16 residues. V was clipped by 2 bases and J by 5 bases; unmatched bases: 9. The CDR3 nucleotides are TGCGCCAGCAGCCAAATACAGGGGGCCTCTGGTACTGAAGCTTTCTTT. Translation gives CASSQIQGASGTEAFF.

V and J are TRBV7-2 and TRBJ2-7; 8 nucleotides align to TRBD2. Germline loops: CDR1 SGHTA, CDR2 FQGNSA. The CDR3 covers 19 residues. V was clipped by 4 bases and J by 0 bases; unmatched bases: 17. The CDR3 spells CASSSGWEGISGASYEQYF. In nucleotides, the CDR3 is TGTGCCAGCAGCTCGGGGTGGGAGGGAATTAGCGGGGCCTCCTACGAGCAGTACTTC.

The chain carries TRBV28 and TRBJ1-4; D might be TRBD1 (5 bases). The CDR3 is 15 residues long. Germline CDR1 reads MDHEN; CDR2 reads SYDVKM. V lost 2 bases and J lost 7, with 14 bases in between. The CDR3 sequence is CASSLGPGPGEKLFF. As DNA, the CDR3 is TGTGCCAGCAGTTTAGGCCCGGGGCCGGGTGAAAAACTGTTTTTT.

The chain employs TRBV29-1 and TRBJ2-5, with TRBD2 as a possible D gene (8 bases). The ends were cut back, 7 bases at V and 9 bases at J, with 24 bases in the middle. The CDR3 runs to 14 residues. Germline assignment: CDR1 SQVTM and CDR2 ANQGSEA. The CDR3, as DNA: TGCAGCGCCGTGGGGACGGGAGGGGGCAACCCCCAGTACTTC. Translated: CSAVGTGGGNPQYF. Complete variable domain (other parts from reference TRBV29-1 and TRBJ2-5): SAVISQKPSRDICQRGTSLTIQCQVDSQVTMMFWYRQQPGQSLTLIATANQGSEATYESGFVIDKFPISRPNLTFSTLTVSNMSPEDSSIYLCSAVGTGGGNPQYFGPGTRLLVL.

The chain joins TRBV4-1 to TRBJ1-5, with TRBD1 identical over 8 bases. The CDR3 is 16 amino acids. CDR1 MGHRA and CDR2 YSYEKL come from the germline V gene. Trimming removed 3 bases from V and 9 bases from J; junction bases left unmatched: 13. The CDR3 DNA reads TGCGCCAGCAGCCAGGAAACCGGGACAGGAAGGGCGCCCCAGCATTTT. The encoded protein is CASSQETGTGRAPQHF.

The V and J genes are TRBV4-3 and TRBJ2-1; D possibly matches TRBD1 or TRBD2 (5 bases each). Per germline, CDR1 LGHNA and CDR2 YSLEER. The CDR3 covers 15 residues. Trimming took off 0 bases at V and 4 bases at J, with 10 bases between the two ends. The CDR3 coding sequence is TGCGCCAGCAGCCAAGATAGGGGCGGGTACAATGAGCAGTTCTTC. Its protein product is CASSQDRGGYNEQFF.